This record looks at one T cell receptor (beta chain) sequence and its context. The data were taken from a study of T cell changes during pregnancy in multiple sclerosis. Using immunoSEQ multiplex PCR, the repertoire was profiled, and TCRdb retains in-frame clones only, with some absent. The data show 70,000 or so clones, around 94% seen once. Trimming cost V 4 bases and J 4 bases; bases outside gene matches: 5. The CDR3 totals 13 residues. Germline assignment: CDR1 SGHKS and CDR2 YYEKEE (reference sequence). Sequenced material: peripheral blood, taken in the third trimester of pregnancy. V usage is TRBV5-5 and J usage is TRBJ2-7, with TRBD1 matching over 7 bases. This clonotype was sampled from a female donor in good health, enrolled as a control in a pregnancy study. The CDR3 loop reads CASSPRTGYEQYF. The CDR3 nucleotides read TGTGCCAGCAGCCCCCGGACAGGTTACGAGCAGTACTTC.